This T cell receptor (beta chain) was sequenced for a study of T cells after yellow fever vaccination. The CDR3 sequence is 18 residues long. Per germline, CDR1 PRHDT and CDR2 FYEKMQ (reference sequence). V was cut by 2 bases and J by 8 bases, with 27 bases left in between. Ten or more counts support this clonotype. TCRdb ran MiXCR on the 5' RACE reads and lists one entry per CDR3 protein. The sample has a few hundred thousand distinct CDR3 sequences; about 4% are singletons. Sample: PBMCs, taken 5 days after the yellow fever booster vaccination. The chain combines TRBV13 with TRBJ1-2; TRBD1 is a possible D gene (5 bases). The sequence was obtained from a man between 18 and 29 years old who received the YFV17D yellow fever vaccine. CDR3 sequence reads: CASSLSHLRQGRLGGYTF. CDR3 sequence (DNA): TGTGCCAGCAGCTTATCCCATCTCCGCCAGGGCCGATTAGGGGGCTACACCTTC.